A single sample is the source of the 22 T cell receptor beta chains below, sequenced in a study of regulatory T cells in long-lasting Graves disease. Arm-PCR of CDR3 regions and iRepertoire HTBI primers were used to build TCR beta libraries. A single record per CDR3 protein comes from TCRdb applying MiXCR to the multiplex PCR reads. This sample yields about 420,000 distinct CDR3 sequences, of which roughly 17% are seen a single time; about 23% belongs to the top ten. As to time point: newly diagnosed GD, antithyroid drugs for less than 3 months. PBMCs were the source of the RNA used for TCR sequencing. These records were also assigned to another study, of T cells in Graves' hyperthyroidism and ophthalmopathy.

The sample here was peripheral blood mononuclear cells (PBMCs), taken at new diagnosis, from a patient treated with antithyroid drugs. The receptor set was obtained from a woman aged 18-29 years with Graves disease.

This clonotype has a handful of counts. The rearrangement uses TRBV20-1 and TRBJ2-4, with TRBD1 identical over 9 bases. CDR3 size: 12 residues. Germline V lookup: CDR1 DFQATT, CDR2 SNEGSKA (reference sequence). V shed 3 bases, J shed 9 bases, and the junction held 3 bases outside the gene matches. The CDR3 coding sequence is TGCAGTGCTAGCCGGGACAGGGTCATTCAGTACTTC. This translates into CSASRDRVIQYF.

J is TRBJ1-3 and V is TRBV20-1, with D unresolved. Trimming left V 1 base short and J 2 bases short, with 9 bases between. Germline V lookup: CDR1 DFQATT, CDR2 SNEGSKA (reference sequence). The CDR3 extends over 14 amino acids. CDR3 bases: TGCAGTGCTAGAGTCCCAGGCACTGGAAACACCATATATTTT. Its translation: CSARVPGTGNTIYF.

There are many counts of this clonotype. The chain has TRBV7-9 and TRBJ2-7; no definite D call. Germline V CDR1 and CDR2: SEHNR, FQNEAQ (reference sequence). This CDR3 contains 11 residues. V was pared by 4 bases and J by 5 bases, with 6 bases between. The CDR3 is CASSSVNEQYF. CDR3 nucleotide sequence: TGTGCCAGCAGCTCGGTTAACGAGCAGTACTTC.

The sample holds many counts of this clonotype. The V gene is TRBV2, the J gene TRBJ2-1, with 7 positions matching TRBD2. Germline V CDR1 and CDR2: SNHLY, FYNNEI. Trimming took 3 bases from V and 9 from J; bases not matched to a gene: 2. The CDR3 totals 12 residues. CDR3 protein: CASSDTSVEQFF. DNA for the CDR3: TGTGCCAGCAGTGATACTAGCGTTGAGCAGTTCTTC. Drawing the rest from reference TRBV2 and TRBJ2-1, the complete variable domain is EPEVTQTPSHQVTQMGQEVILRCVPISNHLYFYWYRQILGQKVEFLVSFYNNEISEKSEIFDDQFSVERPDGSNFTLKIRSTKLEDSAMYFCASSDTSVEQFFGPGTRLTVL.

This clonotype was counted at least ten times. This chain uses TRBV11-2 with TRBJ2-7, with D possibly TRBD2 on 7 matching bases. Trimming stripped 3 bases from V and 7 bases from J, with 16 bases between. CDR1 and CDR2 (germline): SGHAT, FQNNGV. The CDR3 covers 14 residues. Here the CDR3 reads CASSFAWGGAEQYF. CDR3 nucleotide sequence: TGTGCCAGCAGCTTCGCCTGGGGGGGCGCGGAGCAGTACTTC.

This chain links TRBV4-1 with TRBJ1-4, with D unclear. V was shortened by 0 bases and J by 7 bases, with 12 bases between the two germline ends. The germline gives CDR1 MGHRA, CDR2 YSYEKL. This CDR3 comprises 15 residues. In DNA, the CDR3 is TGCGCCAGCAGCCAAGACCCAGGAACAGTTGAAAAACTGTTTTTT. As protein: CASSQDPGTVEKLFF.

This clonotype has only a few counts. The genes are TRBV4-3 and TRBJ1-6, with D perhaps matching TRBD1 (5 bases). The CDR3 sequence is 16 residues long. Germline CDR1 is LGHNA and CDR2 is YSLEER. V lost 0 bases, J lost 8 bases, and 14 bases lay in between. CDR3 residues: CASSQDDRTHYSPLHF. CDR3 DNA: TGCGCCAGCAGCCAAGATGACCGGACACATTATTCACCCCTCCACTTT.

This clonotype was counted many times. This sequence joins TRBV28 and TRBJ1-1; possible D gene TRBD1, 5 bases. V lost 4 bases and J lost 8, with 11 bases in between. This CDR3 has 12 amino acids. CDR1 and CDR2 from the germline V gene are MDHEN and SYDVKM. The CDR3 DNA follows: TGTGCCAGCAGTTCCCAGACAGAGGAAGCTTTCTTT. Its translation is CASSSQTEEAFF.

CDR3 in DNA: TGTGCCAGCAGCGCCGGGACTAGCGGGGGAGCTAATTACGAGCAGTACTTC. Residues: CASSAGTSGGANYEQYF. The rearrangement joins TRBV7-9 to TRBJ2-7, with 14 bases lining up with TRBD2. Germline V gene sequence: CDR1 SEHNR, CDR2 FQNEAQ (reference sequence). V shed 5 bases and J 4 bases; nucleotides not matched to a gene: 10. The CDR3 totals 17 residues. Full variable domain (missing parts from reference TRBV7-9 and TRBJ2-7): DTGVSQNPRHKITKRGQNVTFRCDPISEHNRLYWYRQTLGQGPEFLTYFQNEAQLEKSRLLSDRFSAERPKGSFSTLEIQRTEQGDSAMYLCASSAGTSGGANYEQYFGPGTRLTVT.

As for this clonotype: This clone may be a read error of a much larger clone one base away. The final CDR3 position lacks the conserved phenylalanine or tryptophan, pointing to a likely read error. V gene TRBV5-1 combines with J gene TRBJ2-3; 11 bases are shared with TRBD2. The CDR3 extends over 16 amino acids. Germline V CDR1 and CDR2: SGHRS, YFSETQ. Losses at the gene ends were 0 bases for V and 3 bases for J; bases not matched to a gene: 3. The CDR3 DNA is TGCGCCAGCAGCTTGGGGGGGACTAGCGGAACAGATACGCAGTATTCT. Amino acids: CASSLGGTSGTDTQYS.

This chain links TRBV30 with TRBJ2-1, with D hard to call. The length of the CDR3 is 14 residues. V was clipped by 2 bases and J by 4 bases, with 12 bases between them. Germline loops: CDR1 GTSNPN, CDR2 SVGIG (reference sequence). CDR3 in amino acids: CAWSWNGNYNEQFF. The CDR3 DNA sequence: TGTGCCTGGAGTTGGAACGGAAATTACAATGAGCAGTTCTTC.

V usage is TRBV7-9 and J usage is TRBJ1-1; D unresolved. CDR3 length: 13 amino acids. Germline V lookup: CDR1 SEHNR, CDR2 FQNEAQ (reference sequence). Trimming removed 10 bases at V and 0 bases at J, with 12 bases between. The CDR3 DNA reads as TGTGCCACCACCGATACCATGAACACTGAAGCTTTCTTT. This gives the protein CATTDTMNTEAFF.

This clonotype was observed a few times. The gene calls are TRBV7-9 and TRBJ1-3; D perhaps matches TRBD1 (5 bases). Deletions cut 5 bases from V and 8 bases from J, with 16 bases between. The CDR3 sequence is 14 residues long. Germline V gene sequence: CDR1 SEHNR, CDR2 FQNEAQ (reference sequence). CDR3: CASSRGGVPDTIYF. DNA of the CDR3: TGTGCCAGCAGCCGCGGGGGGGTACCAGACACCATATATTTT.

This clonotype was seen repeatedly, ten times or more. The chain joins TRBV2 to TRBJ2-1, with 9 bases identical to TRBD1. With V trimmed by 6 bases and J by 0 bases, 6 bases remained unmatched. Germline CDR1 SNHLY, CDR2 FYNNEI. The CDR3 contains 16 residues. CDR3 loop: CASRPRQGVSYNEQFF. The CDR3 nucleotides are TGTGCCAGCAGGCCCAGACAGGGGGTCTCCTACAATGAGCAGTTCTTC.

The sample holds many counts of this clonotype. CDR3 coding DNA: TGTGCCAGCAGTTACACGGGCGGGAGGAACTCCTACGAGCAGTACTTC. Its translation is CASSYTGGRNSYEQYF. V is TRBV6-5 and J is TRBJ2-7, with TRBD2 identical over 8 bases. Per the germline V gene, CDR1 is MNHEY and CDR2 is SVGAGI. V was pared by 2 bases and J by 0 bases, with 6 bases of the junction left unmatched. The CDR3 runs to 16 residues.

V gene TRBV30 combines with J gene TRBJ1-5, with a tentative D call TRBD1 (6 bases). CDR3 length: 14 amino acids. Germline CDR1 and CDR2: GTSNPN and SVGIG (reference sequence). V was pared by 3 bases and J by 1 base, with 10 bases between. CDR3 sequence reads: CAWSQGLSNQPQHF. As DNA, the CDR3 is TGTGCCTGGAGCCAGGGGTTGAGCAATCAGCCCCAGCATTTT.

This clonotype was detected ten times or more. The rearrangement joins TRBV2 to TRBJ2-1; 8 positions agree with TRBD2. CDR3 length: 14 amino acids. Per germline, CDR1 SNHLY and CDR2 FYNNEI. The V segment lost 5 bases and the J segment 7 bases; nucleotides outside the gene matches: 7. CDR3 residues: CASSRSGSQNEQFF. The DNA of the CDR3 is TGTGCCAGCAGTAGAAGCGGGAGTCAGAATGAGCAGTTCTTC.

Points on this clonotype: Given a much more abundant clone one base away, this may be a read error. The V and J genes are TRBV6-2 or TRBV6-3 and TRBJ1-1, with 7 bases fitting TRBD1. This CDR3 has 14 amino acids. The V and J ends lost 2 bases and 7 bases, in that order; junction bases with no gene match: 7. Germline V gene sequence: CDR1 MNHEY, CDR2 SVGEGT. CDR3 nucleotide sequence: TGTGCCAGCAGTTACAGGGGGCCGGACATTGAAGCTTTCTTT. Translated: CASSYRGPDIEAFF.

The V call is TRBV20-1, the J call TRBJ1-6; TRBD1 matches at 7 bases. Germline CDR1 and CDR2: DFQATT and SNEGSKA (reference sequence). V was pared by 3 bases and J by 7 bases, with 6 bases of the junction left unmatched. The CDR3 is made up of 14 amino acids. CDR3 sequence: CSARTGSYNSPLHF. CDR3 DNA: TGCAGTGCTAGGACAGGGTCTTACAATTCACCCCTCCACTTT.

There are many counts of this clonotype. The rearrangement uses TRBV5-1 and TRBJ2-3, with D possibly TRBD1 on 5 matching bases. Germline CDR1 is SGHRS and CDR2 is YFSETQ. CDR3 length equals 19 residues. Trimming pared 2 bases from V and 2 bases from J, leaving 24 bases between. CDR3 amino acids: CASSFNVLMPTAITDTQYF. The CDR3 DNA reads as TGCGCCAGCAGCTTTAACGTCCTCATGCCGACAGCTATCACAGATACGCAGTATTTT.

In its sample, this clonotype was seen a few times. The V call is TRBV7-3, the J call TRBJ2-2; D could derive from TRBD1 or TRBD2 (5 bases each). The CDR3 is 16 residues long. Germline loops: CDR1 SGHTA, CDR2 FQGTGA. Trimming stripped 1 base from V and 4 bases from J, with 13 bases between. The CDR3 nucleotides read TGTGCCAGCAGCTTAAAAGGGGCTAGCCTCACCGGGGAGCTGTTTTTT. Translation: CASSLKGASLTGELFF. The whole variable domain, filled in from reference TRBV7-3 and TRBJ2-2, reads GAGVSQTPSNKVTEKGKYVELRCDPISGHTALYWYRQSLGQGPEFLIYFQGTGAADDSGLPNDRFFAVRPEGSVSTLKIQRTERGDSAVYLCASSLKGASLTGELFFGEGSRLTVL.

This clonotype was detected only a few times. The gene calls are TRBV28 and TRBJ2-3, with TRBD2 as a possible D gene (6 bases). The V gene's germline CDR1 is MDHEN and CDR2 SYDVKM. The CDR3 has 14 amino acids. With 2 bases removed from V and 3 bases from J, the gap between germline ends came to 9 bases. CDR3 nucleotides: TGTGCCAGCAGTTTAGTAGCGGAAACAGATACGCAGTATTTT. Translating gives CASSLVAETDTQYF.